Presented here are 15 T cell receptor beta chains from one specimen sequenced in a study of control samples from healthy donors and cancer patients. The data were produced by immunoSEQ multiplex PCR, yet TCRdb's version contains in-frame clones alone and is incomplete. The sample holds 110,000 to 150,000 clones, around 90% seen once. Sequencing input: blood. The receptors shown here come from a man aged 30-40 years in good health.

The chain employs TRBV5-4 and TRBJ2-7, with 14 bases matching TRBD2. Germline loops: CDR1 SGHNT, CDR2 YYREEE (reference sequence). V dropped 0 bases and J dropped 4; count of bases not matched to a gene: 3. The CDR3 contains 16 residues. Here the CDR3 reads CASSLGGTSGGYEQYF. CDR3 DNA: TGTGCCAGCAGCTTGGGTGGGACTAGCGGGGGATACGAGCAGTACTTC.

The rearrangement uses TRBV5-1 and TRBJ2-7; 8 nucleotides line up with TRBD1. The CDR3 contains 14 residues. V dropped 1 base and J dropped 3; count of bases not matched to a gene: 3. Germline V gene lookup returns CDR1 SGHRS and CDR2 YFSETQ. The DNA of the CDR3 is TGCGCCAGCAGCTTGCGGACAGGGAACTACGAGCAGTACTTC. Translating it yields CASSLRTGNYEQYF.

V gene TRBV20-1 combines with J gene TRBJ2-3, with 14 bases aligning to TRBD2. This CDR3 spans 20 amino acids. V dropped 3 bases and J dropped 0; count of bases not matched to a gene: 14. Germline V gives CDR1 DFQATT, CDR2 SNEGSKA (reference sequence). In DNA, the CDR3 is TGCAGTGCTAGTGTTTTGTGGACTAGCGGGAGGAGGAGGAGCACAGATACGCAGTATTTT. It specifies CSASVLWTSGRRRSTDTQYF.

The chain has TRBV6-2 or TRBV6-3 and TRBJ1-5, with 8 bases lining up with TRBD1. This CDR3 spans 15 amino acids. The V and J ends lost 5 bases and 2 bases, in that order; junction bases with no gene match: 5. Germline V gene data show CDR1 as MNHEY and CDR2 as SVGEGT. The CDR3 nucleotides are TGTGCCAGCAGTAAAAACAGGGGGGGCAATCAGCCCCAGCATTTT. This gives the protein CASSKNRGGNQPQHF.

The gene calls are TRBV4-1 and TRBJ2-1, with 7 bases fitting TRBD2. Trimming took 0 bases from V and 3 from J; bases not matched to a gene: 8. Per the germline V gene, CDR1 is MGHRA and CDR2 is YSYEKL. The CDR3 runs 17 residues. The DNA for the CDR3 is TGCGCCAGCAGCCAAGATTGGGCGGGGGAAATCTACAATGAGCAGTTCTTC. Translated, it gives CASSQDWAGEIYNEQFF.

V usage is TRBV7-2 and J usage is TRBJ2-7; 10 bases are shared with TRBD2. The CDR3 length is 18 residues. V shed 5 bases, J shed 3 bases, and the junction held 16 bases outside the gene matches. Germline CDR1 SGHTA, CDR2 FQGNSA. In nucleotides, the CDR3 is TGTGCCAGCAGCCCACCCTTACGAGCGGGGGGGCCAGGCTACGAGCAGTACTTC. This codes for CASSPPLRAGGPGYEQYF.

The rearrangement uses TRBV5-6 and TRBJ1-2, with D possibly being TRBD1 (5 bases). The length of the CDR3 is 11 residues. V was clipped by 4 bases and J by 6 bases, with 7 bases between them. Germline V gene data show CDR1 as SGHDT and CDR2 as YYEEEE. CDR3: CASSPGDGYTF. The CDR3 DNA sequence: TGTGCCAGCAGCCCGGGGGATGGCTACACCTTC.

CDR3 amino acids: CASSSDRAYEQYF. In DNA, the CDR3 is TGTGCCAGCAGCTCGGACAGAGCCTACGAGCAGTACTTC. The V call is TRBV5-6, the J call TRBJ2-7; a possible D gene is TRBD1 (6 bases). The CDR3 length is 13 residues. The V end lost 3 bases, the J end lost 2 bases, and 9 bases lay between the germline ends. The germline CDR1 and CDR2 sequences are SGHDT and YYEEEE.

The rearrangement joins TRBV3-1 (or the pseudogene TRBV3-2) to TRBJ2-7, with D possibly TRBD1 on 5 matching bases. The CDR3 sequence is 12 residues long. V was pared by 6 bases and J by 4 bases, with 10 bases between. The germline CDR1 and CDR2 sequences are LGHDT and YNNKEL (reference sequence). As DNA, the CDR3 is TGTGCCAGCAGGAACCCAGGGTACGAGCAGTACTTC. It is translated as CASRNPGYEQYF.

V and J are TRBV6-2 or TRBV6-3 and TRBJ1-2; no definite D call. Germline CDR1 and CDR2: MNHEY and SVGEGT. This CDR3 spans 15 amino acids. Trimming removed 6 bases at V and 4 bases at J, with 18 bases between. This CDR3 is CASSKSSPRGYGYTF. In nucleotides, the CDR3 is TGTGCCAGCAGCAAGTCGTCCCCCCGCGGCTATGGCTACACCTTC.

This rearrangement joins TRBV7-9 to TRBJ1-2; D may be TRBD1 (5 bases). The V end was cut by 1 base, the J end by 7 bases, with 25 bases between. CDR3 length: 18 amino acids. Germline assignment: CDR1 SEHNR and CDR2 FQNEAQ (reference sequence). The CDR3 region has the DNA TGTGCCAGCAGCTTAGGCGCCCGGTTTAGGGACTTCACCGCTGGCTACACCTTC. This gives the protein CASSLGARFRDFTAGYTF. The whole variable domain, filled in from reference TRBV7-9 and TRBJ1-2, reads DTGVSQNPRHKITKRGQNVTFRCDPISEHNRLYWYRQTLGQGPEFLTYFQNEAQLEKSRLLSDRFSAERPKGSFSTLEIQRTEQGDSAMYLCASSLGARFRDFTAGYTFGSGTRLTVV.

This chain uses TRBV7-2 with TRBJ2-3; no clear D. Germline V gives CDR1 SGHTA, CDR2 FQGNSA. The length of the CDR3 is 12 residues. V gave up 6 bases and J gave up 2 bases, with 6 bases separating them. CDR3 loop: CASRRITDTQYF. The CDR3 bases are TGTGCCAGCAGGAGAATCACAGATACGCAGTATTTT.

J is TRBJ2-3 and V is TRBV19; TRBD2 is a possible D gene (6 bases). CDR3 length equals 15 residues. V was pared by 8 bases and J by 4 bases, with 19 bases between. Looked up from germline, CDR1 is LNHDA and CDR2 is SQIVND (reference sequence). The CDR3 region has the DNA TGTGCCAGTTCGGGGGATGGGTGGTTCGCAGATACGCAGTATTTT. It translates to CASSGDGWFADTQYF.

The chain recombines TRBV2 with TRBJ1-1, with TRBD1 matching over 7 bases. The CDR3 runs 15 residues. The junction had 6 bases not matched to a gene; V was cut back by 3 bases and J by 2 bases. In germline, CDR1 is SNHLY, CDR2 FYNNEI. CDR3 in amino acids: CASSERDRHNTEAFF. CDR3 coding DNA: TGTGCCAGCAGTGAGCGGGACAGACACAACACTGAAGCTTTCTTT. The whole variable domain, filled in from reference TRBV2 and TRBJ1-1, reads EPEVTQTPSHQVTQMGQEVILRCVPISNHLYFYWYRQILGQKVEFLVSFYNNEISEKSEIFDDQFSVERPDGSNFTLKIRSTKLEDSAMYFCASSERDRHNTEAFFGQGTRLTVV.

V gene TRBV12-3 or TRBV12-4 combines with J gene TRBJ1-2; D gene unclear. The CDR3 is 11 residues long. V shed 8 bases and J shed 4 bases, with 8 bases lying between them. CDR3 protein: CASGVGYGYTF. DNA of the CDR3: TGTGCCAGCGGCGTGGGCTATGGCTACACCTTC.